What follows are 9 T cell receptor beta chains derived from one specimen sequenced in a study of cytomegalovirus exposure and HLA in healthy donors. Repertoires were generated with immunoSEQ multiplex PCR, while TCRdb's copy carries only in-frame clones and drops some. The sample includes 130,000 to 150,000 clones, about 89% seen only once; the top ten take about 0.64%. Sequencing input: PBMCs. Every receptor here comes from a man aged 18-30 years in good health and CMV-seronegative.

V usage is TRBV19 and J usage is TRBJ2-1; 8 bases map to TRBD2. V dropped 3 bases and J dropped 10; count of bases not matched to a gene: 5. This CDR3 has 13 residues. The V gene's germline CDR1 is LNHDA and CDR2 SQIVND (reference sequence). The CDR3 region is CASSIGGGGEQFF. CDR3 sequence (DNA): TGTGCCAGTAGTATCGGGGGGGGAGGCGAGCAGTTCTTC.

This chain connects TRBV27 to TRBJ2-3; 8 bases are a match to TRBD2. The CDR3 is 15 amino acids. CDR1 is MNHEY and CDR2 is SMNVEV in the germline V gene (reference sequence). V lost 7 bases, J lost 10 bases, and 16 bases stayed unmatched. This CDR3 reads CASTVGGAHRFAQYF. CDR3 nucleotide sequence: TGTGCCAGCACCGTCGGGGGGGCACACAGATTTGCGCAGTATTTT.

This clone has a single count. This chain uses TRBV4-1 with TRBJ2-1; 7 nucleotides line up with TRBD2. Looked up from germline, CDR1 is MGHRA and CDR2 is YSYEKL. With 4 bases clipped from V and 8 bases from J, the junction kept 8 bases outside the gene matches. CDR3 length: 14 amino acids. The CDR3 nucleotides are TGCGCCAGCAGCCGAGTGGGGGGGGTAGATGAGCAGTTCTTC. Its translation: CASSRVGGVDEQFF.

V is TRBV7-9 and J is TRBJ1-1; D unclear. The CDR3 is made up of 14 amino acids. The ends were cut back, 7 bases at V and 5 bases at J, with 17 bases in the middle. Germline loops: CDR1 SEHNR, CDR2 FQNEAQ (reference sequence). CDR3 residues: CASTPEWSGTEAFF. The DNA for the CDR3 is TGTGCCAGCACCCCGGAGTGGAGCGGGACTGAAGCTTTCTTT.

The chain joins TRBV5-1 to TRBJ2-5; possible D gene TRBD2, 6 bases. CDR3 length: 15 amino acids. Germline assignment: CDR1 SGHRS and CDR2 YFSETQ. Trimming took off 4 bases at V and 2 bases at J, with 15 bases between the two ends. The CDR3 reads CASSLLPGEQETQYF. DNA of the CDR3: TGCGCCAGCAGCCTGCTCCCGGGGGAGCAAGAGACCCAGTACTTC.

The gene calls are TRBV15 and TRBJ2-3; TRBD1 matches at 7 bases. The CDR3 totals 14 residues. The V and J ends lost 1 base and 5 bases, in that order; junction bases with no gene match: 3. CDR1 and CDR2 from the germline V gene are LNHNV and YYDKDF (reference sequence). Here the CDR3 reads CATSRGSGGDTQYF. DNA for the CDR3: TGTGCCACCAGCAGAGGGTCAGGGGGAGATACGCAGTATTTT.

The chain recombines TRBV25-1 with TRBJ2-1; 10 bases are a match to TRBD1. This CDR3 is built from 15 residues. Germline CDR1 is MGHDK and CDR2 is SYGVNS. V shed 6 bases and J 4 bases; nucleotides not matched to a gene: 6. This chain's CDR3 is CASSLRDRGYNEQFF. CDR3 nucleotides: TGTGCCAGCAGCCTCCGGGACAGGGGATACAATGAGCAGTTCTTC.

This chain uses TRBV9 with TRBJ1-2, with 11 bases that match TRBD1. After removal of 2 bases from V and 3 bases from J, the junction contained 3 bases not matched to a gene. The CDR3 has 15 residues. From germline, CDR1 is SGDLS and CDR2 YYNGEE. CDR3 DNA: TGTGCCAGCAGCGTCCGGGACAGGGGGGACTATGGCTACACCTTC. It specifies CASSVRDRGDYGYTF.

This chain links TRBV7-9 with TRBJ1-2; D remains ambiguous. CDR3 size: 14 residues. V dropped 5 bases and J dropped 6 bases, with 16 bases sitting between them. Germline lookup yields CDR1 SEHNR and CDR2 FQNEAQ (reference sequence). CDR3 amino acids: CASSHNPTRDGYTF. The CDR3 DNA reads as TGTGCCAGCAGCCACAACCCTACGAGGGATGGCTACACCTTC.